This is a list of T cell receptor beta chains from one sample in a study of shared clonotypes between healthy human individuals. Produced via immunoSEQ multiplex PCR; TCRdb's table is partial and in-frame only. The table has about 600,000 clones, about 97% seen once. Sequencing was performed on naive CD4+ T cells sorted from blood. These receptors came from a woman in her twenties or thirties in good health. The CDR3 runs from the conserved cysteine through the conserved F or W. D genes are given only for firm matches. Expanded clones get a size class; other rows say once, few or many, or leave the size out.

CDR3: CASSESGDGGYEQYF
DNA: TGTGCCAGCAGTGAAAGCGGGGACGGGGGCTACGAGCAGTACTTC
V: TRBV2
size: -
D: TRBD2
J: TRBJ2-7

CDR3: CASTREYGQPQHF
DNA: TGTGCCAGCACCAGGGAGTACGGACAGCCCCAGCATTTT
V: TRBV6-6
size: -
D: -
J: TRBJ1-5

CDR3: CASRAGSGLEQYF
DNA: TGTGCCAGCAGGGCCGGATCGGGCCTCGAGCAGTACTTC
V: TRBV28
size: -
D: -
J: TRBJ2-7

CDR3: CAWTRGATNEKLFF
DNA: TGTGCCTGGACTCGGGGTGCAACTAATGAAAAACTGTTTTTT
V: TRBV30
size: -
D: -
J: TRBJ1-4

CDR3: CASSQEMSSAASYEQYF
DNA: TGCGCCAGCAGCCAAGAAATGAGTAGCGCGGCCTCCTACGAGCAGTACTTC
V: TRBV4-1
size: once
D: -
J: TRBJ2-7

CDR3: CASSQEGSYNEQFF
DNA: TGTGCCAGCAGCCAGGAAGGCTCCTACAATGAGCAGTTCTTC
V: TRBV7-9
size: -
D: -
J: TRBJ2-1

CDR3: CSSRENTEAFF
DNA: TGCAGCAGCCGGGAAAACACTGAAGCTTTCTTT
V: TRBV29-1
size: -
D: -
J: TRBJ1-1

CDR3: CASSLDGASYNEQFF
DNA: TGTGCCAGCAGCTTGGACGGGGCTTCCTACAATGAGCAGTTCTTC
V: TRBV5-4
size: -
D: -
J: TRBJ2-1

CDR3: CASRGAGRPDTQYF
DNA: TGTGCCAGCCGGGGGGCGGGCCGGCCAGATACGCAGTATTTT
V: TRBV6-5
size: -
D: -
J: TRBJ2-3

CDR3: CASSLPGTGNYEQYF
DNA: TGTGCCAGCAGCTTACCCGGGACAGGGAACTACGAGCAGTACTTC
V: TRBV11-2
size: -
D: TRBD1
J: TRBJ2-7

CDR3: CASSISGGKLFF
DNA: TGTGCCAGTAGTATCTCAGGGGGAAAACTGTTTTTT
V: TRBV19
size: -
D: TRBD1
J: TRBJ1-4

CDR3: CASSELGLTDTQYF
DNA: TGTGCCAGCAGTGAATTAGGACTGACAGATACGCAGTATTTT
V: TRBV6-1
size: -
D: -
J: TRBJ2-3

CDR3: CASSGLGPNSYEQYF
DNA: TGTGCCAGCAGCGGATTGGGACCGAACTCCTACGAGCAGTACTTC
V: TRBV2
size: -
D: -
J: TRBJ2-7

CDR3: CASSPTLGSTDTQYF
DNA: TGTGCCAGCAGCCCAACGTTGGGGAGCACAGATACGCAGTATTTT
V: TRBV6-6
size: once
D: -
J: TRBJ2-3

CDR3: CASSRGAGGSYEQYF
DNA: TGTGCCAGCAGCCGAGGGGCAGGGGGCTCCTACGAGCAGTACTTC
V: TRBV28
size: -
D: TRBD1
J: TRBJ2-7

CDR3: CASRGRTDEKLFF
DNA: TGTGCCAGCAGGGGCCGAACCGATGAAAAACTGTTTTTT
V: TRBV6-5
size: -
D: -
J: TRBJ1-4

CDR3: CSVFRQGLHEQYF
DNA: TGCAGCGTTTTTCGTCAGGGATTACACGAGCAGTACTTC
V: TRBV29-1
size: -
D: -
J: TRBJ2-7

CDR3: CASSLPGGGGSYEQYF
DNA: TGTGCCAGCAGCTTGCCTGGAGGGGGGGGCTCCTACGAGCAGTACTTC
V: TRBV7-8
size: -
D: -
J: TRBJ2-7

CDR3: CASSTGTSGRAKLYEQYF
DNA: TGTGCCAGCAGTACTGGGACTAGCGGGAGGGCGAAGCTCTACGAGCAGTACTTC
V: TRBV25-1
size: once
D: TRBD2
J: TRBJ2-7

CDR3: CASTGLTSTDTQYF
DNA: TGTGCCAGCACGGGTCTGACGAGCACAGATACGCAGTATTTT
V: TRBV28
size: -
D: -
J: TRBJ2-3

CDR3: CASSLGDRGVSYNEQFF
DNA: TGTGCCAGCAGCTTGGGGGACAGGGGCGTCTCCTACAATGAGCAGTTCTTC
V: TRBV5-5
size: -
D: TRBD1
J: TRBJ2-1

CDR3: CASSQSTESYTF
DNA: TGTGCCAGCAGTCAATCGACAGAATCGTACACCTTC
V: TRBV28
size: -
D: -
J: TRBJ1-2

CDR3: CASSFRSKGETQYF
DNA: TGTGCCAGCAGTTTTCGAAGCAAGGGAGAGACCCAGTACTTC
V: TRBV28
size: -
D: -
J: TRBJ2-5

CDR3: CASSRDYNQPQHF
DNA: TGTGCCAGCAGTCGGGACTACAATCAGCCCCAGCATTTT
V: TRBV28
size: -
D: -
J: TRBJ1-5

CDR3: CASSLAGLAAETQYF
DNA: TGTGCCAGCAGCTTAGCGGGACTAGCCGCGGAGACCCAGTACTTC
V: TRBV7-9
size: -
D: TRBD2
J: TRBJ2-5

CDR3: CASSSHHQKRTHHNEQFF
DNA: TGTGCCAGCAGCTCCCACCACCAAAAGCGGACCCACCACAATGAGCAGTTCTTC
V: TRBV7-2
size: -
D: -
J: TRBJ2-1

CDR3: CASSLRVQGSYEQYF
DNA: TGTGCCAGCAGCTTGAGGGTACAGGGGAGCTACGAGCAGTACTTC
V: TRBV5-6
size: once
D: TRBD1
J: TRBJ2-7

CDR3: CAISEEMSNQPQHF
DNA: TGTGCCATCAGTGAGGAGATGAGCAATCAGCCCCAGCATTTT
V: TRBV10-3
size: -
D: -
J: TRBJ1-5

CDR3: CASSFWTSGSYEQYF
DNA: TGTGCCAGCAGCTTTTGGACTAGCGGGAGTTACGAGCAGTACTTC
V: TRBV5-6
size: -
D: TRBD2
J: TRBJ2-7

CDR3: CASSQESGETQYF
DNA: TGTGCCAGCAGCCAAGAAAGTGGAGAGACCCAGTACTTC
V: TRBV4-2
size: -
D: -
J: TRBJ2-5

CDR3: CASSVAGTSFYEQYF
DNA: TGTGCCAGCAGCGTAGCCGGGACTAGCTTTTACGAGCAGTACTTC
V: TRBV9
size: -
D: TRBD2
J: TRBJ2-7

CDR3: CSARGTTQTYF
DNA: TGCAGTGCTAGAGGGACTACTCAGACGTACTTC
V: TRBV20-1
size: -
D: -
J: TRBJ2-7

CDR3: CASSLPGGYEQYF
DNA: TGTGCCAGCAGTTTACCTGGGGGTTACGAGCAGTACTTC
V: TRBV28
size: -
D: -
J: TRBJ2-7

CDR3: CASSFRGQATNTQYF
DNA: TGTGCCAGCAGCTTTAGAGGACAAGCCACAAATACGCAGTATTTT
V: TRBV5-4
size: once
D: -
J: TRBJ2-3

CDR3: CASSLNGQTGGELFF
DNA: TGCGCCAGCAGCTTGAACGGGCAGACCGGCGGGGAGCTGTTTTTT
V: TRBV5-1
size: -
D: -
J: TRBJ2-2

CDR3: CASSTKRQGYEQYF
DNA: TGTGCCAGCAGCACAAAGCGGCAGGGTTACGAGCAGTACTTC
V: TRBV7-6
size: -
D: -
J: TRBJ2-7

CDR3: CASSSDTGVATGELFF
DNA: TGCGCCAGCAGCTCAGACACAGGGGTGGCCACCGGGGAGCTGTTTTTT
V: TRBV5-1
size: -
D: TRBD1
J: TRBJ2-2

CDR3: CASSPPGLDGYTF
DNA: TGTGCCAGCTCACCACCGGGGTTGGATGGCTACACCTTC
V: TRBV18
size: -
D: -
J: TRBJ1-2

CDR3: CSVVRATNEKLFF
DNA: TGCAGCGTTGTAAGGGCCACTAATGAAAAACTGTTTTTT
V: TRBV29-1
size: -
D: -
J: TRBJ1-4